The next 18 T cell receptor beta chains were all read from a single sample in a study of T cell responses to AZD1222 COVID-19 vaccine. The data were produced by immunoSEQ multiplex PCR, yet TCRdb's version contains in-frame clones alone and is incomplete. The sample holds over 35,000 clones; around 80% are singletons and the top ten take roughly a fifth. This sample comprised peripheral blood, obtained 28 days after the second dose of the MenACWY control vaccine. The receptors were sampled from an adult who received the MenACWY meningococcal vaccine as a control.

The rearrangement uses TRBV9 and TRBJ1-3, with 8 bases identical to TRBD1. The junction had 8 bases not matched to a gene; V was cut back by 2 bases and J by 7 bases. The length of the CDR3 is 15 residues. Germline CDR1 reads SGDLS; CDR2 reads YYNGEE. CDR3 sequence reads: CASSVSPGQANTIYF. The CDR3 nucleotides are TGTGCCAGCAGCGTTTCGCCGGGACAGGCGAACACCATATATTTT.

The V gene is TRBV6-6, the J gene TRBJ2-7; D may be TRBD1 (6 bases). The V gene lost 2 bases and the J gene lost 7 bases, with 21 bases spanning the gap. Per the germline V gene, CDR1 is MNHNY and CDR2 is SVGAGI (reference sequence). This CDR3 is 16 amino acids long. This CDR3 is CASSYANRVPTGEQYF. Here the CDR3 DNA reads TGTGCCAGCAGTTACGCCAACAGGGTCCCCACGGGGGAGCAGTACTTC.

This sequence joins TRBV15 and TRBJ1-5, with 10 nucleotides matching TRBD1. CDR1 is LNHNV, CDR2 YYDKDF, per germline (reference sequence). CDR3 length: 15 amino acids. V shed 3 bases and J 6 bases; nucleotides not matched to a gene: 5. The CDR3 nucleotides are TGTGCCACCAGCAGGAGACAGGGGGCCGTTCAGCCCCAGCATTTT. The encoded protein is CATSRRQGAVQPQHF.

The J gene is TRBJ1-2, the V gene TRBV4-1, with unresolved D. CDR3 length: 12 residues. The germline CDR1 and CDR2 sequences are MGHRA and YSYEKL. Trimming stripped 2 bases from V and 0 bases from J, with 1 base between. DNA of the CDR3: TGCGCCAGCAGCCAAACTAACTATGGCTACACCTTC. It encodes CASSQTNYGYTF.

The CDR3 nucleotides read TGTGCCAGCAGCCAAATCGCAGATACGCAGTATTTT. This encodes CASSQIADTQYF. The V call is TRBV7-8, the J call TRBJ2-3; D is uncertain. V was pared by 5 bases and J by 4 bases, with 7 bases between. There are 12 residues in the CDR3. Germline CDR1 and CDR2: SGHVS and FQNEAQ.

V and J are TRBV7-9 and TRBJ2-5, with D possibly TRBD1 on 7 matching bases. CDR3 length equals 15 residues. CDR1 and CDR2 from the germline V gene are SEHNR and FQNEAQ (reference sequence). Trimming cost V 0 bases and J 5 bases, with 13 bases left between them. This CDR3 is CASSLAGGGMETQYF. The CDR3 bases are TGTGCCAGCAGCTTAGCTGGAGGGGGCATGGAGACCCAGTACTTC.

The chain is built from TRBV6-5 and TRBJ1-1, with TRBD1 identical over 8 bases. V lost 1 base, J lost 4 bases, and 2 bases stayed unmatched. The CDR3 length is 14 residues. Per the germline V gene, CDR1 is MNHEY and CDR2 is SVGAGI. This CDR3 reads CASSYFQGATEAFF. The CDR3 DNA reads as TGTGCCAGCAGTTACTTCCAGGGGGCCACTGAAGCTTTCTTT.

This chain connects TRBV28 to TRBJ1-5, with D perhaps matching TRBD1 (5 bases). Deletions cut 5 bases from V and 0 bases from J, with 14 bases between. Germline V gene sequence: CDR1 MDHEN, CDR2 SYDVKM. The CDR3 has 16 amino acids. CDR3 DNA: TGTGCCAGCAGTCCCGGGGCCAGTTATAGCAATCAGCCCCAGCATTTT. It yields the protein CASSPGASYSNQPQHF.

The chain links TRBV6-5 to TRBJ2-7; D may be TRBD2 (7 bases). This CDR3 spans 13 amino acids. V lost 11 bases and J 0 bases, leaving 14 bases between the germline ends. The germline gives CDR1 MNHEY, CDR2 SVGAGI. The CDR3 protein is CAARAGASYEQYV. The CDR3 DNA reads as TGTGCCGCCAGGGCGGGGGCCTCCTACGAGCAGTACGTC.

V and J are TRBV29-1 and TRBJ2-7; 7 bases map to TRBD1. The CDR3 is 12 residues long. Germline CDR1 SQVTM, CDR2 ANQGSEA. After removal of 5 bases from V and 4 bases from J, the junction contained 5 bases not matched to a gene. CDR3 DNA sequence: TGCAGCGTTAGACAGGGTAATTACGAGCAGTACTTC. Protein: CSVRQGNYEQYF.

The CDR3 loop is CASSQVADTQYF. The CDR3 bases are TGTGCCAGCAGCCAAGTCGCAGATACGCAGTATTTT. This chain uses TRBV7-8 with TRBJ2-3, with unresolved D. The CDR3 runs to 12 residues. Trimming removed 5 bases at V and 4 bases at J, with 7 bases between. Germline V gene sequence: CDR1 SGHVS, CDR2 FQNEAQ. Using reference TRBV7-8 and TRBJ2-3 for the parts outside the CDR3, the full variable domain is GAGVSQSPRYKVAKRGQDVALRCDPISGHVSLFWYQQALGQGPEFLTYFQNEAQLDKSGLPSDRFFAERPEGSVSTLKIQRTQQEDSAVYLCASSQVADTQYFGPGTRLTVL.

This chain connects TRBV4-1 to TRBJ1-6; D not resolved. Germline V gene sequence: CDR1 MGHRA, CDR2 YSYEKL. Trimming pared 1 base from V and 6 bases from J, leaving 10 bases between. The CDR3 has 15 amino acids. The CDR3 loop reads CASSQGVNFNSPLHF. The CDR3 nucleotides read TGCGCCAGCAGCCAAGGAGTGAACTTTAATTCACCCCTCCACTTT.

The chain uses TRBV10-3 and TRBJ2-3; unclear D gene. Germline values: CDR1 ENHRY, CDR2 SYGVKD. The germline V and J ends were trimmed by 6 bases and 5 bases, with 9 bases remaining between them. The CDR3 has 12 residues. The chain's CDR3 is CAIRGSGDTQYF. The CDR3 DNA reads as TGTGCCATCAGGGGATCTGGAGATACGCAGTATTTT.

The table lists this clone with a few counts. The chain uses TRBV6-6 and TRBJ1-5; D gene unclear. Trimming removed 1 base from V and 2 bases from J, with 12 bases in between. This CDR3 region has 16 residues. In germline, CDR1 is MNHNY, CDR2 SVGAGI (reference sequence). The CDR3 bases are TGTGCCAGCAGTTACTTTCCGGAGCTGGGCAATCAGCCCCAGCATTTT. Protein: CASSYFPELGNQPQHF.

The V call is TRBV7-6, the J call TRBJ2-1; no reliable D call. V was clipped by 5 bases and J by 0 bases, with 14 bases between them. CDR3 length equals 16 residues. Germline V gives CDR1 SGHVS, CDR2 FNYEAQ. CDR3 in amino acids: CASSPQTPRSYNEQFF. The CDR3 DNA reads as TGTGCCAGCAGCCCCCAAACACCGCGCTCCTACAATGAGCAGTTCTTC.

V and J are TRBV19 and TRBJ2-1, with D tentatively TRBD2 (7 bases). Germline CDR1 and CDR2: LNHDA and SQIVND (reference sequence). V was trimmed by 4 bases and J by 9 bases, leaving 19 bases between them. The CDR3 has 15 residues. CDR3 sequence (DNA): TGTGCCAGTAGTACCCTTCTGGGAGGGGGGGTTGAGCAGTTCTTC. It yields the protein CASSTLLGGGVEQFF.

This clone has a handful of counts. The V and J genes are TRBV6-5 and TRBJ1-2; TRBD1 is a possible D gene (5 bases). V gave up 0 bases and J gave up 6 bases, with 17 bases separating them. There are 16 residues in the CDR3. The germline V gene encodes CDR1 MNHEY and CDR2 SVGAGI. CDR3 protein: CASSYSIGAGPHGYTF. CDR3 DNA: TGTGCCAGCAGTTACTCGATCGGGGCAGGGCCGCATGGCTACACCTTC.

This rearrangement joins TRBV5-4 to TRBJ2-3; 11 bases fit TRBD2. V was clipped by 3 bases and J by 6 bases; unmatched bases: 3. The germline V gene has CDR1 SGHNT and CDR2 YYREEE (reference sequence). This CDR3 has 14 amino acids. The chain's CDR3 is CASSSSGGRDTQYF. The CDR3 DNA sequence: TGTGCCAGCAGCTCTAGCGGGGGGAGGGATACGCAGTATTTT. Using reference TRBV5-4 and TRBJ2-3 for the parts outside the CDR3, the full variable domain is ETGVTQSPTHLIKTRGQQVTLRCSSQSGHNTVSWYQQALGQGPQFIFQYYREEENGRGNFPPRFSGLQFPNYSSELNVNALELDDSALYLCASSSSGGRDTQYFGPGTRLTVL.